The entry that follows covers one TCR beta chain sequence. Its cognate antigen has yet to be identified. No base qualities exist here, and no much larger clone lies one base off it. This entry belongs to a study of blood T cell repertoires in COVID-19 (dated by TCRdb to 2018 to 2020). Regarding the research as a whole: Samples covering the acute and convalescent phases of COVID-19 were provided by collaborators in the United States, Italy and Spain. Samples were obtained from the ongoing ImmuneRACE study (first 160 participants) and from about 1,300 subjects provided by 6 global collaborators. A freely available public database, intended as a resource for researchers studying the immune response to SARS-CoV-2, is where the repertoires were released. The material from the prospective study consisted of cDNA or gDNA derived from T cells, B-cell-depleted T cells, or PBMCs. The dataset comprised deeply sampled blood TCRbeta repertoires from subjects exposed to, actively infected with, or recovered from COVID-19. Where available, HLA class I and class II types were taken from metadata supplied by the sample provider and were not determined by assay-based typing. The sample metadata nearly always contained a de-identified subject ID, COVID-19 status, age in years and sex. Study-level results and caveats: Clinical and demographic metadata were provided uncurated, with the amount varying by source and participant.

CDR1 and CDR2, per the germline V gene (reference sequence), are LNHDA and SQIVND. The V end loses 3 bases and the J end loses 8 bases, and a stretch of 10 bases separates them. The CDR3 contains 12 residues, cysteine and phenylalanine counted. Only the CDR3 DNA is retained, 36 bases long and in frame from the first base. TCRbeta CDR3 regions were amplified from genomic DNA by means of the immunoSEQ Assay, a bias-controlled multiplex PCR. For the original study's pipeline: The number of nucleated cells in each sample was estimated by amplification of reference gene primers within the assay. To quantify the absolute abundance of each unique TCRbeta CDR3 rearrangement, sequence reads were collapsed and filtered. For each sample, productive Simpson clonality was calculated by taking the square root of Simpson's diversity index across productive rearrangements. TCRdb obtained this table from immuneACCESS and retained in-frame rearrangements with V and J assigned. These tables miss some clones; where compared with another copy, unresolved V genes account for less than half of the shortfall, and the remainder is unexplained. Clone size and V and J calls were adopted from that table, with D and trimming inferred from the DNA. This sample holds 390,000 or so clones; 80% to 90% were observed only once. Of the sample, around 9.3% falls within the top ten clones.

Participants in the prospective study were aged roughly 18 to 100 years, lived in some 24 United States geographic areas, and enrolled through a virtual design. In the prospective study, participants were assigned to cohorts based on the clinical history participants reported in a screening survey and a study questionnaire. Recovered participants in ImmuneRACE Cohort 3 were defined by two consecutive negative NP/OP PCR tests, clearance by a healthcare professional, or resolution of symptoms. In the prospective study, mobile phlebotomists collected whole blood, serum and a nasopharyngeal or oropharyngeal swab from each participant. Over an approximately two-month period, participants in the prospective study had the option of providing additional blood draws and questionnaires. Prospective study blood samples were shipped either frozen or at room temperature before DNA extraction.

The origin of this receptor is a woman in her 50s who had recovered from COVID-19. The sequence joins TRBV19 to TRBJ1-2, with the D gene call left open. Sequencing was done on a sample of PBMCs or T cells enriched from blood (not recorded which). The CDR3 reads as follows: CASSMTDSGYTF. Here is the DNA: TGTGCCAGTAGTATGACCGATAGCGGCTACACCTTC.